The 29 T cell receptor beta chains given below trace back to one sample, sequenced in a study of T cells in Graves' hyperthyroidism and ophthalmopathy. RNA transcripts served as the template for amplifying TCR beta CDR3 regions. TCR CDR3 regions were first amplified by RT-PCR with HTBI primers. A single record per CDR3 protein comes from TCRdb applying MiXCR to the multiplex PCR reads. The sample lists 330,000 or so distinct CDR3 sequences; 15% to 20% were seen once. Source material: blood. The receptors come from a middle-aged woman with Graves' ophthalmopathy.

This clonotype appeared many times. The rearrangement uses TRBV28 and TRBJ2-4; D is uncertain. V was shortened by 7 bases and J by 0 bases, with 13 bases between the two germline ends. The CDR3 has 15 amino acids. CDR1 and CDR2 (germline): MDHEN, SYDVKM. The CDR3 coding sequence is TGTGCCAGCACCCCCCAAGCGAGAGCCAAAAACATTCAGTACTTC. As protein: CASTPQARAKNIQYF.

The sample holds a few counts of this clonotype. The CDR3 loop reads CSVATSGSYEQYF. The CDR3 DNA reads as TGCAGCGTTGCTACTAGCGGGAGCTACGAGCAGTACTTC. The rearrangement links TRBV29-1 to TRBJ2-7, with 11 bases identical to TRBD2. V was clipped by 4 bases and J by 3 bases; unmatched bases: 2. Germline CDR1 reads SQVTM; CDR2 reads ANQGSEA. The CDR3 loop spans 13 amino acids.

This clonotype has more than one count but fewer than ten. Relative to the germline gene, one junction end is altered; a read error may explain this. The CDR3 spells CASSVRIGRSYGYIF. Here the CDR3 DNA reads TGTGCCAGCAGTGTCCGGATAGGAAGAAGCTATGGCTACATCTTC. This chain links TRBV28 with TRBJ1-2; D uncertain. The CDR3 contains 15 residues. Looked up from germline, CDR1 is MDHEN and CDR2 is SYDVKM.

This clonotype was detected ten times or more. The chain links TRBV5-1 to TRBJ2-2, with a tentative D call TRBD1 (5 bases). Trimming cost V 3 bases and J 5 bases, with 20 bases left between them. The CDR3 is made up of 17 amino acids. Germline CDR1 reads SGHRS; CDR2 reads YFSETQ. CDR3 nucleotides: TGCGCCAGCAGCTGGGGCAACACCAGGGTAATAACCGGGGAGCTGTTTTTT. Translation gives CASSWGNTRVITGELFF.

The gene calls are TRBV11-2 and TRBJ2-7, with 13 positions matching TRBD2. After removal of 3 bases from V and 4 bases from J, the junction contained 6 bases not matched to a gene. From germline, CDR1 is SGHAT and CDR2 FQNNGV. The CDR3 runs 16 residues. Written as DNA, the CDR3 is TGTGCCAGCAGCTTTTCCGGGACTAGCGGGATATACGAGCAGTACTTC. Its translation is CASSFSGTSGIYEQYF.

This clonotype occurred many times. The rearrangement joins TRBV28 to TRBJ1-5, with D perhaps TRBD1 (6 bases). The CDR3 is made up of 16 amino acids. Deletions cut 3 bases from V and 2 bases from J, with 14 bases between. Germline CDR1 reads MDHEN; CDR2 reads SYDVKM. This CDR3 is CASSFDTGSRNQPQHF. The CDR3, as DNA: TGTGCCAGCAGTTTTGATACAGGGTCGCGCAATCAGCCCCAGCATTTT.

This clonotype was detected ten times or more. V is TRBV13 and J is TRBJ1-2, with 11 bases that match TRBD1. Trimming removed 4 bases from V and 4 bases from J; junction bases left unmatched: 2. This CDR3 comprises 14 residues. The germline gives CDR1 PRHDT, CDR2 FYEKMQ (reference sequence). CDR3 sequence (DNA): TGTGCCAGCAGCTCAGGGACAGGGGGCTATGGCTACACCTTC. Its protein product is CASSSGTGGYGYTF.

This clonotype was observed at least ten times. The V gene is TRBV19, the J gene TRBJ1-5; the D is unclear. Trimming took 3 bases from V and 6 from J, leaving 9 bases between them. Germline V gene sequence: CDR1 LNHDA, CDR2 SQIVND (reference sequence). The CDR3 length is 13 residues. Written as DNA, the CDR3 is TGTGCCAGTAGTATTTCCCTTAGTCAGCCCCAGCATTTT. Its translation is CASSISLSQPQHF.

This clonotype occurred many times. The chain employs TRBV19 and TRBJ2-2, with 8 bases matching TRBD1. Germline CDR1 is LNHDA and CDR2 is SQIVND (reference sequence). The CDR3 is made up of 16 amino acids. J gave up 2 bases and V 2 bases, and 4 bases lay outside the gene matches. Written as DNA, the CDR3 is TGTGCCAGTAGTATACAGGGGGCGAGAAACACCGGGGAGCTGTTTTTT. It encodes CASSIQGARNTGELFF.

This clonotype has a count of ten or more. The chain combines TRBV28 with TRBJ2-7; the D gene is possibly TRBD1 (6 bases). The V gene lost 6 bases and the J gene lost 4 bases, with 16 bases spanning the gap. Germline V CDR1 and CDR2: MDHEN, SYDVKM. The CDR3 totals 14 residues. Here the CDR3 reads CASRDRGQTYEQYF. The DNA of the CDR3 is TGTGCCAGCAGAGACCGAGGACAGACATACGAGCAGTACTTC.

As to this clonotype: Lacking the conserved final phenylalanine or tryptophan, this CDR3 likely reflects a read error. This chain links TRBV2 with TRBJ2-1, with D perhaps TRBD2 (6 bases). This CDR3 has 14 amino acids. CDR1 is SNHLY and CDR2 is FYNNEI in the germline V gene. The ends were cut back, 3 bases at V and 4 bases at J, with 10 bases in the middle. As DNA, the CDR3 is TGTGCCAGCAGTGAGCGGGATGGGTACAATGAGCAGTTCTTA. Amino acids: CASSERDGYNEQFL.

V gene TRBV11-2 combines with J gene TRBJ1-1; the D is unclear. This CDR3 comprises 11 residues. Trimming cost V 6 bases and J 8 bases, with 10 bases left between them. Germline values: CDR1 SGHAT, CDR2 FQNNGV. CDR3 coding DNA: TGTGCCAGCAGGAGTTATGGGGAAGCTTTCTTT. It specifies CASRSYGEAFF. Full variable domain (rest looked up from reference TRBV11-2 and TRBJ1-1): EAGVAQSPRYKIIEKRQSVAFWCNPISGHATLYWYQQILGQGPKLLIQFQNNGVVDDSQLPKDRFSAERLKGVDSTLKIQPAKLEDSAVYLCASRSYGEAFFGQGTRLTVV.

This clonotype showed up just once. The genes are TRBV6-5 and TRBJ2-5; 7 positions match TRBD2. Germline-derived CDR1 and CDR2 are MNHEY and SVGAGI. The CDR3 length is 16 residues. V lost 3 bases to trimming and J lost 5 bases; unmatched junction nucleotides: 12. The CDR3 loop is CASSYSGWEGRETQYF. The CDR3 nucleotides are TGTGCCAGCAGTTATTCGGGATGGGAGGGGAGGGAGACCCAGTACTTC.

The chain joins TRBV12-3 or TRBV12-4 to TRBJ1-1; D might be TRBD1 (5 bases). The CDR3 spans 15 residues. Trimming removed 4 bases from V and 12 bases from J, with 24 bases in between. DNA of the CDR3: TGTGCCAGCAGTTACTCGACGACAGCGGGGGAGGAAACTTTCTTT. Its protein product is CASSYSTTAGEETFF.

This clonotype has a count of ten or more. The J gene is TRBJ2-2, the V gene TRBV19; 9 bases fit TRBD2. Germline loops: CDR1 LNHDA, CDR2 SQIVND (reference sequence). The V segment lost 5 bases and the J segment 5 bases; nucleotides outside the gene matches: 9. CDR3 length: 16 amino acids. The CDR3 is CASSLLAGVKTGELFF. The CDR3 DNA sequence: TGTGCCAGTAGTCTTTTAGCGGGAGTGAAGACCGGGGAGCTGTTTTTT.

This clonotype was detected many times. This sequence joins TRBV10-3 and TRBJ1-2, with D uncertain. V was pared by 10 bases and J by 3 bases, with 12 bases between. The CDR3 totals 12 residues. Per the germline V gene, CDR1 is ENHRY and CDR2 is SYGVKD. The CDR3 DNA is TGTGCCACCTTGCGGTCCGACTATGGCTACACCTTC. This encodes CATLRSDYGYTF.

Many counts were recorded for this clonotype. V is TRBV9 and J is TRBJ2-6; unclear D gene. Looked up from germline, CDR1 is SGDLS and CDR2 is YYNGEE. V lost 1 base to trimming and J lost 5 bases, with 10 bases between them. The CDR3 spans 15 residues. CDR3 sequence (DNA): TGTGCCAGCAGCGTATCCTTTATGCGGGCCAACGTCCTGACTTTC. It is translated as CASSVSFMRANVLTF.

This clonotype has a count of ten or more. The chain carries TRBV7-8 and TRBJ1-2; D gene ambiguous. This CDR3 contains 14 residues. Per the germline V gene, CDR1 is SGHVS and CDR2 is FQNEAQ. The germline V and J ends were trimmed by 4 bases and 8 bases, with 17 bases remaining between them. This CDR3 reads CASSSSTASGGYTF. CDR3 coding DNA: TGTGCCAGCAGCTCGTCGACCGCCTCGGGAGGCTACACCTTC.

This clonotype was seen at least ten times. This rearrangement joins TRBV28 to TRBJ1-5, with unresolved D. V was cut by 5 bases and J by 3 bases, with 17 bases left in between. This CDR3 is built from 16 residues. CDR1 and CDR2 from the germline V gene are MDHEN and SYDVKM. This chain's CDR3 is CASSTNLDKFNQPQHF. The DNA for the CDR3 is TGTGCCAGCAGTACAAACCTCGACAAATTCAATCAGCCCCAGCATTTT.

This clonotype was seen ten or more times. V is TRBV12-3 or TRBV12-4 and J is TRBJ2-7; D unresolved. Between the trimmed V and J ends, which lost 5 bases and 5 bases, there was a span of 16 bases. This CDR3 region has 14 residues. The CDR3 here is CASSRTGPRDEQYF. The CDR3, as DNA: TGTGCCAGCAGTCGGACCGGGCCTAGGGACGAGCAGTACTTC.

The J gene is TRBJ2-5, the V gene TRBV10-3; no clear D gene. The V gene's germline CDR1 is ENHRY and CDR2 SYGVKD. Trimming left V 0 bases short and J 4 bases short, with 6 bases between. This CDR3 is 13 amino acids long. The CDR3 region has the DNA TGTGCCATCAGTGAGTCCGGCTTAGAGACCCAGTACTTC. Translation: CAISESGLETQYF.

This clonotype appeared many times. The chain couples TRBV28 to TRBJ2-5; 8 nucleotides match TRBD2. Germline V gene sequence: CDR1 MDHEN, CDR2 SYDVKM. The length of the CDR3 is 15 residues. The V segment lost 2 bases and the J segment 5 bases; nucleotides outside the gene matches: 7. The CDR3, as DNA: TGTGCCAGCAGTTTAACAGCGGGAGTCGGGGAGACCCAGTACTTC. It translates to CASSLTAGVGETQYF.

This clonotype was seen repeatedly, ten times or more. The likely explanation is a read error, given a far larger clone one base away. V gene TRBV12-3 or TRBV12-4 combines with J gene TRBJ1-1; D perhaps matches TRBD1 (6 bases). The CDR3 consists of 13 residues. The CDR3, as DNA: TGTACCAGCAGTACCGGGACAAACACTGAAGCTTTCTTT. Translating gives CTSSTGTNTEAFF.

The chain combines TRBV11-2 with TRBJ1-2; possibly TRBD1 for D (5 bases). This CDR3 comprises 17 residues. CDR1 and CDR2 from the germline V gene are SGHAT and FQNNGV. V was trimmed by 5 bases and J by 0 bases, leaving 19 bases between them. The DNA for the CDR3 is TGTGCCAGCAGCCCAAATCCCCCCGGGGCCGCTAACTATGGCTACACCTTC. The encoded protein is CASSPNPPGAANYGYTF.

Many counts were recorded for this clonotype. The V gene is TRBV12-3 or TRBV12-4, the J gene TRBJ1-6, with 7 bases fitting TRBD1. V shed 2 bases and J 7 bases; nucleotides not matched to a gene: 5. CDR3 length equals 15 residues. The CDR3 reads CASSLRDSGNSPLHF. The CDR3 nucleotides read TGTGCCAGCAGTTTAAGGGACAGCGGCAATTCACCCCTCCACTTT.

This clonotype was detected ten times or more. The CDR3 loop reads CASSPGQVGGYTF. In nucleotides, the CDR3 is TGTGCCAGCAGCCCGGGACAGGTTGGAGGCTACACCTTC. The V call is TRBV3-1, the J call TRBJ1-2, with 8 nucleotides matching TRBD1. V shed 4 bases, J shed 8 bases, and the junction held 6 bases outside the gene matches. This CDR3 is built from 13 residues. CDR1 is LGHDT, CDR2 YNNKEL, per germline (reference sequence). Drawing the rest from reference TRBV3-1 and TRBJ1-2, the complete variable domain is DTAVSQTPKYLVTQMGNDKSIKCEQNLGHDTMYWYKQDSKKFLKIMFSYNNKELIINETVPNRFSPKSPDKAHLNLHINSLELGDSAVYFCASSPGQVGGYTFGSGTRLTVV.

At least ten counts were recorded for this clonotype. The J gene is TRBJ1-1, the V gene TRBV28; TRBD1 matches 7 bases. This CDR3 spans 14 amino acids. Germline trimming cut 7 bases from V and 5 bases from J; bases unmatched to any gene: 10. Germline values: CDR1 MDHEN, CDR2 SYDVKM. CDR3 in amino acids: CASTPTTGVTEAFF. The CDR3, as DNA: TGTGCCAGCACCCCCACAACAGGGGTGACTGAAGCTTTCTTT.

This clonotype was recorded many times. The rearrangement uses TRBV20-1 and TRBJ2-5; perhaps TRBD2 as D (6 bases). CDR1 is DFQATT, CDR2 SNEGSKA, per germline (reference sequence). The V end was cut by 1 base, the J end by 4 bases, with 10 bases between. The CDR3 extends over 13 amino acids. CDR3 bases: TGCAGTGCTAGAGTGCCCGGGGGAGAGACCCAGTACTTC. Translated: CSARVPGGETQYF.

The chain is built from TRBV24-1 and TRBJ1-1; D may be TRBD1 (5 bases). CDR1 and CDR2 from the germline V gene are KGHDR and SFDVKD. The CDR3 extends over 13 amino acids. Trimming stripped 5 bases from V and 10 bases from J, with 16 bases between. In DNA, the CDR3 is TGTGCCACCAGTGGACGATTCGGGGGTGCAGCTTTCTTT. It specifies CATSGRFGGAAFF.